This TCR beta chain appears in the sequencing data of a study of control samples from healthy donors and cancer patients. Sequenced by immunoSEQ multiplex PCR; TCRdb stores in-frame clones only, minus some. Recorded for this sample: approximately 190,000 clones. This CDR3 comprises 15 residues. V trimming: 8 bases; J trimming: 1 base; junction bases outside the gene matches: 11. The germline V gene encodes CDR1 SGHRS and CDR2 YFSETQ. The receptor's source is a woman in her twenties or thirties in good health. The sequenced sample consisted of blood. The chain employs TRBV5-1 and TRBJ1-1; TRBD1 matches at 7 bases. This chain's CDR3 is CASRGDREGNTEAFF. The DNA for the CDR3 is TGCGCCAGTAGGGGAGACAGGGAAGGGAACACTGAAGCTTTCTTT.